Listed below are T cell receptor beta chains from one sample, sequenced in a study of PD-L1 blockade in urothelial cancer. Clones were sequenced by immunoSEQ multiplex PCR, and TCRdb holds only the in-frame ones, with some missing. The sample lists just over 35,000 clones, approximately 40% seen once, with about 8.9% in the top ten. The specimen was tumor tissue, collected before atezolizumab (anti-PD-L1) treatment. These receptors originate from a man in his 60s with urothelial cancer. Both conserved end residues are part of each CDR3. A D gene is named only where the DNA matches it firmly. Not every row has a clone size; where given, it reads once, few, many or a size class.

>NA|TRBV6-8|NA|TRBJ1-4
CASSVQDLNEKLFF
TGTGCCAGCAGTGTCCAGGACCTTAATGAAAAACTGTTTTTT
>NA|TRBV19|TRBD1|TRBJ1-5
CASSMVGDREPQHF
TGTGCCAGTAGTATGGTGGGGGACAGAGAGCCCCAGCATTTT
>NA|TRBV19|TRBD2|TRBJ2-3
CASKASGDSDTQYF
TGTGCCAGTAAGGCTAGCGGGGATTCAGATACGCAGTATTTT
>NA|TRBV28|TRBD2|TRBJ2-1
CASSPTSGRRNEQFF
TGTGCCAGCAGTCCAACTAGCGGGAGGAGGAATGAGCAGTTCTTC
>NA|TRBV6-1|NA|TRBJ2-2
CASSEGGTATGELFF
TGTGCCAGCAGTGAAGGCGGGACGGCGACCGGGGAGCTGTTTTTT
>NA|TRBV6-8|NA|TRBJ1-6
CAITREQNSPLHF
TGTGCCATCACCAGGGAACAGAATTCACCCCTCCACTTT
>NA|TRBV19|NA|TRBJ2-4
CASSGLAKNIQYF
TGTGCCAGTAGCGGGCTAGCCAAAAACATTCAGTACTTC
>few|TRBV11-3|NA|TRBJ2-2
CASSAREQGNQNTGELFF
TGTGCCAGCAGCGCAAGAGAACAGGGAAATCAGAACACCGGGGAGCTGTTTTTT
>once|TRBV10-2|NA|TRBJ2-3
CASSEDSTDTQYF
TGCGCCAGCAGTGAAGACAGTACAGATACGCAGTATTTT
>few|TRBV6-8|TRBD1|TRBJ2-7
CASSYSAGGPYEQYF
TGTGCCAGCAGTTACTCGGCAGGGGGTCCCTACGAGCAGTACTTC
>few|TRBV6-8|TRBD2|TRBJ2-1
CASSYSSGSNRFF
TGTGCCAGCAGTTACTCTAGCGGGAGTAATCGGTTCTTC
>NA|TRBV19|NA|TRBJ2-2
CASSGPANTGELFF
TGTGCCAGTAGTGGGCCAGCGAACACCGGGGAGCTGTTTTTT
>few|TRBV9|TRBD1|TRBJ2-3
CASSIRGHSTDTQYF
TGTGCCAGCAGCATCAGGGGGCACAGCACAGATACGCAGTATTTT
>few|TRBV19|TRBD2|TRBJ2-1
CASSRTSGIINEQFF
TGTGCCAGTAGTAGGACTAGCGGGATAATAAATGAGCAGTTCTTC
>NA|TRBV30|NA|TRBJ2-5
CAWSGPGRKTQYF
TGTGCCTGGAGTGGGCCAGGGAGGAAGACCCAGTACTTC
>NA|TRBV29-1|NA|TRBJ2-5
CSVDGGAKETQYF
TGCAGCGTTGATGGGGGGGCCAAGGAGACCCAGTACTTC
>NA|TRBV19|NA|TRBJ1-1
CASSIAGLNTEAFF
TGTGCCAGTAGTATTGCGGGATTGAACACTGAAGCTTTCTTT
>many|TRBV4-1|NA|TRBJ1-2
CASSQDPSGYGYTF
TGCGCCAGCAGCCAAGATCCCTCGGGCTATGGCTACACCTTC
>NA|TRBV30|TRBD1|TRBJ2-7
CAWTNLRPGQGHEQYF
TGTGCCTGGACCAACCTCCGCCCGGGACAGGGCCACGAGCAGTACTTC